The 31 T cell receptor beta chains in this list originate from one sample, sequenced in a study of OX40 agonist ivuxolimab in advanced cancers. Clones were read by immunoSEQ multiplex PCR, and TCRdb kept only the in-frame ones, dropping some. The table includes roughly 40,000 clones, 86% detected once. Sequenced here: CD4+ or CD8+ T cells sorted from blood, sampled in a trial of the OX40 agonist ivuxolimab. These receptors were obtained from an adult with an advanced solid tumor such as melanoma, head and neck, liver or kidney cancer.

The genes are TRBV29-1 and TRBJ2-1, with no clear D. CDR3 length: 13 amino acids. Between the trimmed V and J ends, which lost 4 bases and 9 bases, there was a span of 16 bases. The germline CDR1 and CDR2 sequences are SQVTM and ANQGSEA. The CDR3: CSVAGGSWVEQFF. In DNA, the CDR3 is TGCAGCGTTGCCGGCGGTAGTTGGGTTGAGCAGTTCTTC.

The chain links TRBV19 to TRBJ1-2, with D perhaps matching TRBD1 (6 bases). Germline values: CDR1 LNHDA, CDR2 SQIVND (reference sequence). V was shortened by 1 base and J by 3 bases, with 12 bases between the two germline ends. This CDR3 has 15 amino acids. In DNA form, the CDR3 reads TGTGCCAGTAGTATAGGACGGGGGCCCGACTATGGCTACACCTTC. Translation: CASSIGRGPDYGYTF.

The V and J genes are TRBV11-2 and TRBJ1-6; D is ambiguous. V was shortened by 2 bases and J by 8 bases, with 10 bases between the two germline ends. The CDR3 totals 14 residues. Germline loops: CDR1 SGHAT, CDR2 FQNNGV. CDR3: CASSLNRLYSPLHF. The CDR3 bases are TGTGCCAGCAGCTTAAACAGACTTTATTCACCCCTCCACTTT.

The V call is TRBV4-1, the J call TRBJ1-4; D not resolved. V shed 0 bases and J shed 8 bases, with 16 bases lying between them. CDR1 is MGHRA, CDR2 YSYEKL, per germline. The length of the CDR3 is 16 residues. CDR3 coding DNA: TGCGCCAGCAGCCAAGATCTAGGACGGGGAGGGGAAAAACTGTTTTTT. Protein: CASSQDLGRGGEKLFF.

This chain links TRBV28 with TRBJ2-3; 7 bases agree with TRBD1. The CDR3 has 15 residues. V lost 7 bases and J lost 2; bases outside the gene matches: 9. Per germline, CDR1 MDHEN and CDR2 SYDVKM. CDR3 loop: CASTQGVEVTDTQYF. CDR3 nucleotide sequence: TGTGCCAGCACCCAGGGGGTTGAGGTCACAGATACGCAGTATTTT.

This clone was picked up a small number of times. The chain carries TRBV4-1 and TRBJ2-1; D unclear. V was pared by 1 base and J by 0 bases, with 10 bases between. The CDR3 totals 16 residues. Germline V gene sequence: CDR1 MGHRA, CDR2 YSYEKL. The CDR3 is CASSQVASSSYNEQFF. The CDR3 DNA reads as TGCGCCAGCAGCCAAGTGGCGTCGAGCTCCTACAATGAGCAGTTCTTC.

This clone was seen a handful of times. The J gene is TRBJ2-1, the V gene TRBV11-2; 8 nucleotides agree with TRBD2. Germline lookup yields CDR1 SGHAT and CDR2 FQNNGV. The V segment lost 1 base and the J segment 9 bases; nucleotides outside the gene matches: 11. The length of the CDR3 is 16 residues. CDR3 bases: TGTGCCAGCAGCTTAGCTCTGGGACTAGATCGGGGTGAGCAGTTCTTC. It specifies CASSLALGLDRGEQFF.

CDR3 in DNA: TGCGCCAGCAGCCCCCGACTAGCGGCAAACTACGAGCAGTACTTC. This sequence encodes CASSPRLAANYEQYF. This chain connects TRBV4-1 to TRBJ2-7, with TRBD2 identical over 9 bases. This CDR3 is built from 15 residues. The V segment lost 4 bases and the J segment 3 bases; nucleotides outside the gene matches: 7. Germline loops: CDR1 MGHRA, CDR2 YSYEKL.

The rearrangement joins TRBV19 to TRBJ2-2; D possibly corresponds to TRBD1 (5 bases). Per the germline V gene, CDR1 is LNHDA and CDR2 is SQIVND (reference sequence). Trimming pared 3 bases from V and 1 base from J, leaving 12 bases between. The CDR3 is made up of 16 amino acids. The CDR3 nucleotides read TGTGCCAGTAGTATCCCTGTAGGGGTGAACACCGGGGAGCTGTTTTTT. As protein: CASSIPVGVNTGELFF.

V gene TRBV7-6 combines with J gene TRBJ2-1; no clear D gene. The CDR3 consists of 12 residues. CDR1 SGHVS and CDR2 FNYEAQ come from the germline V gene. V lost 2 bases, J lost 6 bases, and 5 bases lay in between. DNA for the CDR3: TGTGCCAGCAGCTTAAAGCTCAATGAGCAGTTCTTC. This gives the protein CASSLKLNEQFF.

The chain carries TRBV7-9 and TRBJ1-4; TRBD1 matches at 9 bases. Germline loops: CDR1 SEHNR, CDR2 FQNEAQ (reference sequence). J lost 13 bases, V lost 4 bases, and 7 bases had no gene match. This CDR3 contains 13 residues. The CDR3 DNA is TGTGCCAGCAGCTCCCGGACAGGGGAAGGACTGTTTTTT. Translation gives CASSSRTGEGLFF.

The chain is built from TRBV6-5 and TRBJ1-1, with D perhaps TRBD1 (6 bases). Germline V gene sequence: CDR1 MNHEY, CDR2 SVGAGI. The CDR3 totals 14 residues. Deletions cut 0 bases from V and 5 bases from J, with 10 bases between. CDR3 loop: CASSYSAGDTEAFF. DNA of the CDR3: TGTGCCAGCAGTTACTCAGCAGGGGATACTGAAGCTTTCTTT.

This rearrangement joins TRBV4-3 to TRBJ2-3; tentative D call: TRBD1 (6 bases). This CDR3 is built from 17 residues. Germline V gene sequence: CDR1 LGHNA, CDR2 YSLEER. V lost 3 bases to trimming and J lost 8 bases, with 24 bases between them. Written as DNA, the CDR3 is TGCGCCAGCAGCCAGGAGGCAGGGGCCCTTCAGTCAGGTACGCAGTATTTT. This sequence encodes CASSQEAGALQSGTQYF.

The table lists this clone with a count of one. V usage is TRBV7-6 and J usage is TRBJ1-4; TRBD1 might be the D (5 bases). The V gene's germline CDR1 is SGHVS and CDR2 FNYEAQ. V was trimmed by 5 bases and J by 3 bases, leaving 13 bases between them. The CDR3 has 15 residues. CDR3 DNA sequence: TGTGCCAGCAGCACCCGGCTGGGGGCTAATGAAAAACTGTTTTTT. Amino acid sequence: CASSTRLGANEKLFF.

The V call is TRBV7-2, the J call TRBJ2-1; D ambiguous. CDR3 length equals 14 residues. Trimming shortened V by 4 bases and J by 3 bases, and 10 bases separated the two germline ends. Germline V gives CDR1 SGHTA, CDR2 FQGNSA. The chain's CDR3 is CASSSPADYNEQFF. The CDR3 nucleotides read TGTGCCAGCAGCTCCCCTGCTGACTACAATGAGCAGTTCTTC.

The chain links TRBV7-6 to TRBJ2-1; TRBD2 aligns across 7 bases. Losses at the gene ends were 1 base for V and 4 bases for J; bases not matched to a gene: 7. The CDR3 consists of 16 residues. Germline-derived CDR1 and CDR2 are SGHVS and FNYEAQ. The CDR3 DNA is TGTGCCAGCAGCTTAGAGGCGGGAGTAAGATACAATGAGCAGTTCTTC. It encodes CASSLEAGVRYNEQFF. The full variable domain, rest sourced from reference TRBV7-6 and TRBJ2-1, is GAGVSQSPRYKVTKRGQDVALRCDPISGHVSLYWYRQALGQGPEFLTYFNYEAQQDKSGLPNDRFSAERPEGSISTLTIQRTEQRDSAMYRCASSLEAGVRYNEQFFGPGTRLTVL.

The V and J genes are TRBV6-1 and TRBJ2-7; the D gene is possibly TRBD1 (6 bases). The CDR3 is made up of 13 amino acids. CDR1 MNHNS and CDR2 SASEGT come from the germline V gene. Trimming removed 6 bases at V and 3 bases at J, with 12 bases between. CDR3 in DNA: TGTGCCAGCAGGTGGACAGCCTACTACGAGCAGTACTTC. Protein: CASRWTAYYEQYF.

Worth noting for this clone: Relative to the germline gene, one junction end is altered; a read error may explain this. The chain joins TRBV27 to TRBJ2-5; maybe TRBD1 (5 bases). Germline V gene sequence: CDR1 MNHEY, CDR2 SMNVEV (reference sequence). The CDR3 spans 13 residues. DNA for the CDR3: TGTGCCAGCAGTTTGGGTACTTCAGGGTTTCTCAACTTC. As protein: CASSLGTSGFLNF.

This rearrangement joins TRBV28 to TRBJ1-5, with a possible D match to TRBD1 (6 bases). The CDR3 is made up of 14 amino acids. V lost 0 bases to trimming and J lost 7 bases, with 10 bases between them. In germline, CDR1 is MDHEN, CDR2 SYDVKM. The CDR3 DNA is TGTGCCAGCAGTTTATGGGCAGGGGACCAGCCCCAGCATTTT. Its protein product is CASSLWAGDQPQHF.

The genes are TRBV6-5 and TRBJ2-5; 11 bases map to TRBD2. Trimming took 7 bases from V and 5 from J; bases not matched to a gene: 6. CDR3 length: 14 amino acids. Germline CDR1 is MNHEY and CDR2 is SVGAGI. CDR3 sequence reads: CASNPLAGGETQYF. In DNA form, the CDR3 reads TGTGCCAGCAACCCCCTAGCGGGAGGCGAGACCCAGTACTTC.

The chain carries TRBV7-8 and TRBJ2-7, with TRBD2 as a possible D gene (5 bases). Germline V gene lookup returns CDR1 SGHVS and CDR2 FQNEAQ. Trimming stripped 3 bases from V and 0 bases from J, with 9 bases between. The CDR3 covers 14 residues. CDR3 loop: CASSLSGTSYEQYF. In nucleotides, the CDR3 is TGTGCCAGCAGCTTGTCGGGAACCTCCTACGAGCAGTACTTC.

The chain couples TRBV7-9 to TRBJ1-1, with D unclear. Germline V lookup: CDR1 SEHNR, CDR2 FQNEAQ (reference sequence). V was shortened by 1 base and J by 7 bases, with 7 bases between the two germline ends. The length of the CDR3 is 12 residues. CDR3 sequence: CASSLGSGEAFF. The CDR3, as DNA: TGTGCCAGCAGCTTAGGCAGCGGTGAAGCTTTCTTT.

The chain has TRBV25-1 and TRBJ2-1; D gene unclear. The ends were cut back, 3 bases at V and 5 bases at J, with 2 bases in the middle. The CDR3 sequence is 11 residues long. Per germline, CDR1 MGHDK and CDR2 SYGVNS. The CDR3 DNA reads TGTGCCAGCAGTGATCACAATGAGCAGTTCTTC. Residues: CASSDHNEQFF.

Worth noting for this clone: A read error is likely here: a far larger clone is one base away. This rearrangement joins TRBV9 to TRBJ2-5; D not resolved. The J call may be incorrect, as the DNA end agrees better with TRBJ2-7. The CDR3 length is 13 residues. Germline lookup yields CDR1 SGDLS and CDR2 YYNGEE. The CDR3 reads CASSPTPTYEQYF. CDR3 sequence (DNA): TGTGCCAGCAGCCCGACACCTACCTACGAGCAGTACTTC.

The chain uses TRBV2 and TRBJ2-7; possibly TRBD1 or TRBD2 for D (5 bases each). The CDR3 loop spans 12 amino acids. V was clipped by 6 bases and J by 7 bases, with 13 bases between them. From germline, CDR1 is SNHLY and CDR2 FYNNEI. The CDR3 loop reads CASRGDIGEQYF. DNA for the CDR3: TGTGCCAGCAGGGGGGATATAGGGGAGCAGTACTTC.

The V call is TRBV28, the J call TRBJ2-1, with D perhaps matching TRBD2 (6 bases). CDR3 size: 14 residues. Germline-derived CDR1 and CDR2 are MDHEN and SYDVKM. The V end was cut by 4 bases, the J end by 8 bases, with 15 bases between. The CDR3 is CASSWVTRIHEQFF. The CDR3 nucleotides read TGTGCCAGCAGTTGGGTGACTAGAATCCATGAGCAGTTCTTC.

The gene calls are TRBV2 and TRBJ1-1; D ambiguous. Deletions cut 5 bases from V and 1 base from J, with 8 bases between. Germline values: CDR1 SNHLY, CDR2 FYNNEI. The CDR3 runs 13 residues. In DNA form, the CDR3 reads TGTGCCAGCAGTTACCGGGAGAACACTGAAGCTTTCTTT. Translation gives CASSYRENTEAFF.

This clone showed up just a few times. The V call is TRBV4-1, the J call TRBJ1-5; tentatively, D is TRBD1 (5 bases). This CDR3 is built from 15 residues. V was trimmed by 5 bases and J by 2 bases, leaving 13 bases between them. The germline gives CDR1 MGHRA, CDR2 YSYEKL. Here the CDR3 DNA reads TGCGCCAGCAGCAGCCGGGACCTGGGCAATCAGCCCCAGCATTTT. Translating it yields CASSSRDLGNQPQHF.

To note about this clone: The identical CDR3 is also encoded by other nucleotide sequences in the sample. This chain's CDR3 is CASSLGNEQFF. The DNA for the CDR3 is TGTGCCAGCAGCTTGGGTAATGAGCAGTTCTTC. V and J are TRBV7-9 and TRBJ2-1, with unresolved D. The length of the CDR3 is 11 residues. CDR1 and CDR2 (germline): SEHNR, FQNEAQ (reference sequence). The V end lost 3 bases, the J end lost 7 bases, and 4 bases lay between the germline ends.

The chain couples TRBV7-9 to TRBJ2-3; no clear D. Trimming left V 3 bases short and J 1 base short, with 14 bases between. From germline, CDR1 is SEHNR and CDR2 FQNEAQ (reference sequence). The CDR3 is made up of 16 amino acids. Here the CDR3 reads CASSFPGLTGTDTQYF. The CDR3 nucleotides are TGTGCCAGCAGCTTTCCGGGCCTGACTGGCACAGATACGCAGTATTTT.

The chain links TRBV7-9 to TRBJ2-1; 7 bases map to TRBD2. V was pared by 1 base and J by 7 bases, with 1 base of the junction left unmatched. Germline CDR1 is SEHNR and CDR2 is FQNEAQ (reference sequence). This CDR3 is built from 13 residues. DNA for the CDR3: TGTGCCAGCAGCTTAGTCGGGGGGAATGAGCAGTTCTTC. Translating it yields CASSLVGGNEQFF.